A single T cell receptor beta chain is shown here with its context. Its antigen is as yet unknown. Amplification used 60 Vbeta primers and 13 Jbeta primers. Profiling relied on immunoSEQ multiplex PCR, and the TCRdb table lists in-frame clones only, not all of them. This table has fewer than 70,000 clones, roughly four fifths appearing once. This specimen belongs to a study of cytomegalovirus exposure and HLA in healthy donors. Study results and caveats: A missense variant in DCLRE1C was later tied to TCR beta V- and J-gene trimming.

Sequencing was carried out using PBMCs. The receptor's source is a man between 35 and 55 years old in good health and CMV-seronegative.

As DNA, the CDR3 is TGTGCCGTCTCGACTGGGAGGACTAGCGGCATCCCACTTACAGATACGCAGTATTTT. Encoded protein: CAVSTGRTSGIPLTDTQYF. The chain recombines TRBV10-3 with TRBJ2-3, with 10 positions matching TRBD2. CDR3 length equals 19 residues. Germline V gives CDR1 ENHRY, CDR2 SYGVKD. With 11 bases clipped from V and 3 bases from J, the junction kept 23 bases outside the gene matches.